This T cell receptor beta chain was captured in a study of metastatic and nonmetastatic thyroid tumors. Study-wide findings and caveats: Malignant tumors reportedly showed significantly higher TCR beta diversity than benign nodules in both blood and tumor.

Trimming took off 3 bases at V and 0 bases at J, with 7 bases between the two ends. This CDR3 is built from 14 residues. Germline assignment: CDR1 SGDLS and CDR2 YYNGEE. Through MiXCR, TCRdb re-clonotyped the PCR reads. Here the sample spans just over 20,000 clones, about 12% being singletons. Thyroid surgery had not been preceded by any treatment in any patient. This clone was recorded at least ten times. Its antigen is not identified. Sequences were obtained from blood. The clonotype comes from a female donor with papillary thyroid cancer or a benign thyroid nodule (not recorded which). Some clones in this sample may be carry-over from other donors' samples. The chain couples TRBV9 to TRBJ1-3; maybe TRBD1 (6 bases). CDR3 sequence reads: CASSGDISGNTIYF. The CDR3 DNA reads TGTGCCAGCAGCGGGGACATCTCTGGAAACACCATATATTTT.